Listed below are T cell receptor beta chains from one sample, sequenced in a study of blood T cell repertoires in COVID-19. Sequenced by immunoSEQ multiplex PCR; TCRdb stores in-frame clones only, minus some. Counted here are roughly 52,000 clones, around nine tenths occurring once; the ten biggest clones make up around 30%. The sequencing input was peripheral blood. The receptor source for this set is a woman of 80 years or more with acute or convalescent COVID-19. Each CDR3 is given with its conserved first and last residue. D genes are given only for firm matches. Not all rows give a size; the values are once, few, many and, for expanded clones, a class.

j_call d_call clone_size v_call cdr3_nt cdr3_aa
TRBJ2-1 TRBD2 NA TRBV6-6 TGTGCCAGCAGCCGACTAGCGGGGGGCCCCCGATACAATGAGCAGTTCTTC CASSRLAGGPRYNEQFF
TRBJ2-5 TRBD2 NA TRBV28 TGTGCCAGCAGTGCACTAGCGGGACAAGAGACCCAGTACTTC CASSALAGQETQYF
TRBJ1-5 NA NA TRBV19 TGTGCCAGTAGTGGGCAGGGCGGTCAGCCCCAGCATTTT CASSGQGGQPQHF
TRBJ1-2 NA NA TRBV5-5 TGTGCCAGCAGCCCCGGACACGTCTATGGCTACACCTTC CASSPGHVYGYTF
TRBJ2-1 NA NA TRBV29-1 TGCAGCGTTGAGTCGGGTGAGCAGTTCTTC CSVESGEQFF
TRBJ1-3 TRBD1 NA TRBV4-2 TGTGCCAGCAGCCAAGCGGTAGAGGACAGGGGGTCAGGAAACACCATATATTTT CASSQAVEDRGSGNTIYF
TRBJ2-5 NA NA TRBV7-9 TGTGCCAGCAGCTACAGGGGGGGCCAAGAGACCCAGTACTTC CASSYRGGQETQYF
TRBJ2-1 NA NA TRBV28 TGTGCCAGCAGTTTTGGGGGGAACTACAATGAGCAGTTCTTC CASSFGGNYNEQFF
TRBJ1-6 NA few TRBV3-1/TRBV3-2 TGTGCCAGCAGCCAAGGAGACAGAGATTCACCCCTCCACTTT CASSQGDRDSPLHF
TRBJ1-5 NA once TRBV27 TGTGCCAGCAGTGGACAGCGCAATCAGCCCCAGCATTTT CASSGQRNQPQHF
TRBJ2-5 TRBD1 NA TRBV20-1 TGCAGTGCTTTGAAACAGGGGGATCAGTACTTC CSALKQGDQYF
TRBJ2-1 NA few TRBV6-6 TGTGCCAGCAGCCCCGCCGGGTCCCAGCCCTACAATGAGCAGTTCTTC CASSPAGSQPYNEQFF
TRBJ1-5 TRBD1 NA TRBV24-1 TGTGCCACCAGTGAAACAGGGGGGAGCAATCAGCCCCAGCATTTT CATSETGGSNQPQHF
TRBJ2-3 TRBD1 NA TRBV29-1 TGCAGCGTCGGACAGGCACTTAGCACAGATACGCAGTATTTT CSVGQALSTDTQYF
TRBJ1-3 TRBD1 NA TRBV6-5 TGTGCCAGTACGAGGACAGGCGGAGTAGGAAACACCATATATTTT CASTRTGGVGNTIYF
TRBJ2-1 TRBD2 NA TRBV7-9 TGTGCCAGCAGCTTAGGCGGGGGGCCATCCTACAATGAGCAGTTCTTC CASSLGGGPSYNEQFF
TRBJ1-5 TRBD1 NA TRBV28 TGTGCCAGCAGTTTATGGCGGGACAGTAATCAGCCCCAGCATTTT CASSLWRDSNQPQHF
TRBJ1-4 NA NA TRBV5-1 TGCGCCAGCAGCTTGGAAGGGGGAGTTGAAAAACTGTTTTTT CASSLEGGVEKLFF
TRBJ1-1 TRBD1 NA TRBV6-5 TGTGCCAGCAGACCTACAGGGGCGAACACTGAAGCTTTCTTT CASRPTGANTEAFF
TRBJ2-1 TRBD2 NA TRBV11-2 TGTGCCAGCAGCCGCGGGACTAGCGGTAACAATGAGCAGTTCTTC CASSRGTSGNNEQFF
TRBJ2-5 TRBD2 NA TRBV7-2 TGTGCCAGCATAACCGCCGGGAGGGGTTATCGAGAGACCCAGTACTTC CASITAGRGYRETQYF
TRBJ2-1 NA NA TRBV19 TGTGCCAGTAGTATGGCTTACAGGGACAATGAGCAGTTCTTC CASSMAYRDNEQFF
TRBJ2-1 NA NA TRBV5-1 TGCGCCAGCAGCTTGATGGGAGAAAGCTCCTACAATGAGCAGTTCTTC CASSLMGESSYNEQFF
TRBJ1-4 TRBD1 few TRBV6-6 TGTGCCAGCAGTAACAGGGGGTTGGGAGAAAAACTGTTTTTT CASSNRGLGEKLFF
TRBJ2-1 TRBD1 NA TRBV5-1 TGCGCCAGCGGCGACAGGGTGGAATACAATGAGCAGTTCTTC CASGDRVEYNEQFF
TRBJ2-1 NA once TRBV2 TGTGCCAGCAGTGGCGGCAGGGCAGGTGAGCAGTTCTTC CASSGGRAGEQFF
TRBJ1-1 NA NA TRBV7-9 TGTGCCAGCAGCTTCTTCGACAGGAACACTGAAGCTTTCTTT CASSFFDRNTEAFF
TRBJ2-3 NA NA TRBV5-4 TGTGCCAGCAGCGCAAAGGGGCGCGGCACAGATACGCAGTATTTT CASSAKGRGTDTQYF
TRBJ2-1 TRBD1 NA TRBV6-1 TGTGCCAGCAGTGAGACAGGGGGGGTTAGAAATGAGCAGTTCTTC CASSETGGVRNEQFF
TRBJ2-7 TRBD2 NA TRBV5-4 TGTGCCAGCAGCTTAACTAGCGGGGGAGACTACGAGCAGTACTTC CASSLTSGGDYEQYF
TRBJ2-6 TRBD1 NA TRBV18 TGTGCCAGCTCACCACGGGACAGGGTCCCTGGGGCCAACGTCCTGACTTTC CASSPRDRVPGANVLTF
TRBJ1-1 TRBD1 NA TRBV18 TGTGCCAGCTCATTCCGGGACAGGGGTACTGAAGCTTTCTTT CASSFRDRGTEAFF
TRBJ1-2 NA NA TRBV20-1 TGCAGTGCTAGTGACGTCGGTAACTATGGCTACACCTTC CSASDVGNYGYTF
TRBJ2-2 TRBD2 NA TRBV5-4 TGTGCCAGCAGCCCGGGACTAGCGGGGGGGCGCACCACCGGGGAGCTGTTTTTT CASSPGLAGGRTTGELFF
TRBJ1-3 NA NA TRBV5-1 TGCGCCAGCAGCCCCGGGACAAGCTCTGGAAACACCATATATTTT CASSPGTSSGNTIYF
TRBJ2-1 TRBD2 NA TRBV7-2 TGTGCCAGCACCCCGCGGAGACTAGCGGGGTCCAATGAGCAGTTCTTC CASTPRRLAGSNEQFF
TRBJ1-6 NA NA TRBV20-1 TGCAGTGCTAGTCGACCCGGGAATTCACCCCTCCACTTT CSASRPGNSPLHF
TRBJ1-1 NA NA TRBV6-4 TGTGCCAGCAGACAGGGCCAAGGGAACACTGAAGCTTTCTTT CASRQGQGNTEAFF
TRBJ2-7 TRBD1 few TRBV11-2 TGTGCCAGCAGCCTGGACAGGGGGCGGTACGAGCAGTACTTC CASSLDRGRYEQYF
TRBJ2-1 NA NA TRBV13 TGTGCCAGCAGCTCCGGGGTGGGGAGTACCTACAATGAGCAGTTCTTC CASSSGVGSTYNEQFF
TRBJ2-5 TRBD2 NA TRBV5-1 TGCGCCAGCAGCCGAACCGGGGGGGAAGAGACCCAGTACTTC CASSRTGGEETQYF
TRBJ1-3 NA NA TRBV3-1/TRBV3-2 TGTGCCAGCAGCCTGCGAGGCCCGGCAAACACCATATATTTT CASSLRGPANTIYF
TRBJ2-3 TRBD2 once TRBV5-4 TGTGCCAGCAGCCCCTTAGCGGGGGGAACAGATACGCAGTATTTT CASSPLAGGTDTQYF
TRBJ2-2 TRBD1 NA TRBV30 TGTGCCTGGAGTATTTACAGGGGCACCCACCAGAGGGTCACCGGGGAGCTGTTTTTT CAWSIYRGTHQRVTGELFF
TRBJ1-5 TRBD1 NA TRBV5-5 TGTGCCAGCAGCTTGGAGGTCCGGACAGGGGGCAATCAGCCCCAGCATTTT CASSLEVRTGGNQPQHF
TRBJ1-5 NA NA TRBV19 TGTGCCAGTAGTCCCCGGACATTTTACGAGCCCCAGCATTTT CASSPRTFYEPQHF
TRBJ1-2 NA NA TRBV3-1/TRBV3-2 TGTGCCAGCAGCCAATATGCGGTTAACTATGGCTACACCTTC CASSQYAVNYGYTF
TRBJ2-2 NA NA TRBV7-8 TGTGCCAGCAGCGCCCGAACTAACACCGGGGAGCTGTTTTTT CASSARTNTGELFF
TRBJ2-5 NA NA TRBV30 TGTGCCTGGAGGTGGAAGGGGCAGGAGACCCAGTACTTC CAWRWKGQETQYF
TRBJ1-5 NA once TRBV3-1/TRBV3-2 TGTGCCAGCAGCCAAGGGACCCCTGGGGGGAACCAGCCCCAGCATTTT CASSQGTPGGNQPQHF
TRBJ2-4 NA NA TRBV19 TGTGCCAGTAGCCCGAACAGGGGGGGTTTGAACATTCAGTACTTC CASSPNRGGLNIQYF
TRBJ2-1 NA NA TRBV7-9 TGTGCCAGCAGCTTCCTCAGAGGGGGAGCCTACAATGAGCAGTTCTTC CASSFLRGGAYNEQFF
TRBJ1-3 NA once TRBV19 TGTGCCAGTGCTCAGGGTGCGGCTGGAAACACCATATATTTT CASAQGAAGNTIYF
TRBJ1-1 NA once TRBV9 TGTGCCAGCAGCGTACAGATGAACACTGAAGCTTTCTTT CASSVQMNTEAFF
TRBJ2-1 NA NA TRBV3-1/TRBV3-2 TGTGCCAGCAGCGGGGCCAATGAGCAGTTCTTC CASSGANEQFF
TRBJ2-3 TRBD2 NA TRBV5-4 TGTGCCAGCAGCTTCGCGGGGGGTACTAGCACAGATACGCAGTATTTT CASSFAGGTSTDTQYF
TRBJ1-6 NA NA TRBV3-1/TRBV3-2 TGTGCCAGCAGCCAAGATTGGAACAGTCTAAATTCACCCCTCCACTTT CASSQDWNSLNSPLHF
TRBJ2-2 TRBD2 once TRBV18 TGTGCCAGCTCGGGTTATGGGACTAGCGGGGGGGCGAACACCGGGGAGCTGTTTTTT CASSGYGTSGGANTGELFF
TRBJ2-5 NA NA TRBV10-3 TGTGCCATCAGTGACTCGCGGGGGCGAGAGACCCAGTACTTC CAISDSRGRETQYF
TRBJ2-3 TRBD1 NA TRBV19 TGTGCCAGTATCCGGACAGGGAGCACAGATACGCAGTATTTT CASIRTGSTDTQYF